The clone carrying this T cell receptor (beta chain) was seen many times. The antigen remains undetermined. TCRdb called the 5' RACE reads again in MiXCR, with one record for every CDR3 protein. The table has 14,000 or so distinct CDR3 sequences, about 4.8% seen once. The source of the sample is a study of spatial heterogeneity in lung cancer. Study observations and caveats: Mutation counts in tumors were tracked by counts of expanded intratumoral alpha and beta TCRs.

Time point in this sample: sample taken at primary tumor resection. Sequencing of whole RNA from tumor, nontumor lung or frozen PBMC involved no sorting. Germline values: CDR1 DFQATT, CDR2 SNEGSKA (reference sequence). V was pared by 4 bases and J by 0 bases, with 11 bases between. The CDR3 spans 14 residues. This specimen was lung tumor tissue, taken at surgery. The sequence came from a female donor with early-stage non-small cell lung cancer. V is TRBV20-1 and J is TRBJ2-3; D remains ambiguous. The CDR3 is CSATGYASTDTQYF. CDR3 nucleotide sequence: TGCAGTGCTACCGGCTACGCAAGCACAGATACGCAGTATTTT.